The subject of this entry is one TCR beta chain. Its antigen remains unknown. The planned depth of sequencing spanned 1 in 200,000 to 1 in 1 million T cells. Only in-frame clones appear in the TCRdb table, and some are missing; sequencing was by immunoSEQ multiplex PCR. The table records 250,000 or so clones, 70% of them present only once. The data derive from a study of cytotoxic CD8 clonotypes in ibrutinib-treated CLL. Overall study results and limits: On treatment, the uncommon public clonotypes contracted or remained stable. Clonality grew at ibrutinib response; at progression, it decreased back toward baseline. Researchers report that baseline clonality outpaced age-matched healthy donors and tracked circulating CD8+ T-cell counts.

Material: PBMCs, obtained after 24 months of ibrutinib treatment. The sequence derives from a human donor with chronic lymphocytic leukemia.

CDR3 amino acids: CAIQETQYF. The CDR3, as DNA: TGTGCCATCCAAGAGACCCAGTACTTC. The rearrangement joins TRBV6-1 to TRBJ2-5; D not resolved. CDR1 MNHNS and CDR2 SASEGT come from the germline V gene. The CDR3 consists of 9 residues. The V and J ends lost 10 bases and 1 base respectively, with 1 base between them.